This T cell receptor (beta chain) was recorded in a study of brain T cells in children with intractable seizures. Some clones are missing from TCRdb's copy, which holds only in-frame ones; the method was immunoSEQ multiplex PCR. The sample has around 80,000 clones, around 91% seen once. Trimming pared 2 bases from V and 8 bases from J, leaving 15 bases between. The CDR3 totals 15 residues. Germline V gene data show CDR1 as MDHEN and CDR2 as SYDVKM. The sequenced cases were selected for having the highest brain T cell transcript signatures. The origin of this receptor is a girl aged 2-10 years with Rasmussen encephalitis and intractable seizures. The chain has TRBV28 and TRBJ1-4; possible D gene TRBD1, 5 bases. This sample comprised peripheral blood, obtained at surgery. Here the CDR3 reads CASSLHNVQGEKLFF. Here the CDR3 DNA reads TGTGCCAGCAGTTTACACAACGTTCAGGGAGAAAAACTGTTTTTT.